Below, one T cell receptor (beta chain) is given with its context. As yet, its antigen is unknown. They built TCR cDNA with 5'RACE template switching, a step that put in a universal primer site and UMIs. TCRdb independently ran MiXCR on the 5' RACE reads; one entry per CDR3 protein. The sample consists of under 550,000 distinct CDR3 sequences, roughly a fifth of them appearing once. The sample comes from a study of T cells after yellow fever vaccination. Study results and limitations: Post-booster repertoires contained most primary-vaccination clones again (roughly 96% CD4, roughly 91% CD8).

This TCR derives from a man aged 18 to 30 who received the YFV17D yellow fever vaccine. The specimen was PBMCs, collected 21 days after the first yellow fever vaccination.

CDR3 DNA: TGCGCCAGCAGCCAATTCGCTAGCGGGACCACAAGAGATACGCAGTATTTT. Translating it yields CASSQFASGTTRDTQYF. The chain couples TRBV4-3 to TRBJ2-3; 9 positions agree with TRBD2. After removal of 2 bases from V and 5 bases from J, the junction contained 11 bases not matched to a gene. The CDR3 totals 17 residues. Germline values: CDR1 LGHNA, CDR2 YSLEER.